This entry lists 9 T cell receptor beta chains sequenced from one sample in a study of early T cells in non-severe SARS-CoV-2 infection. In TCRdb, the 5' RACE reads were re-called with MiXCR into one record per CDR3 protein. The table lists about 64,000 distinct CDR3 sequences, about 4.9% of them singletons. The sample taken for sequencing was whole blood. The receptors originated from an adult who was a healthcare worker with PCR-confirmed SARS-CoV-2 infection or an uninfected control (not recorded which).

At least ten counts were recorded for this clonotype. The V call is TRBV6-5, the J call TRBJ1-1, with D tentatively TRBD1 (6 bases). The germline V gene has CDR1 MNHEY and CDR2 SVGAGI. V was cut by 3 bases and J by 5 bases, with 13 bases left in between. The CDR3 has 14 amino acids. The CDR3 loop is CASSYWGAGTEAFF. For the CDR3, the DNA is TGTGCCAGCAGTTATTGGGGGGCTGGGACTGAAGCTTTCTTT.

This clonotype was observed a handful of times. This chain links TRBV7-9 with TRBJ2-7, with 10 positions matching TRBD2. Germline CDR1 and CDR2: SEHNR and FQNEAQ (reference sequence). J lost 0 bases, V lost 5 bases, and 7 bases had no gene match. The CDR3 is 16 amino acids. The CDR3 sequence is CASSPWTSGHSYEQYF. The CDR3 region has the DNA TGTGCCAGCAGCCCATGGACTAGCGGACACTCCTACGAGCAGTACTTC.

This clonotype was picked up many times. This chain uses TRBV2 with TRBJ2-2, with D possibly matching TRBD2 (5 bases). The CDR3 length is 14 residues. V lost 4 bases and J 1 base, leaving 7 bases between the germline ends. The germline gives CDR1 SNHLY, CDR2 FYNNEI. CDR3 residues: CASSGGWNTGELFF. The CDR3 DNA reads TGTGCCAGCAGTGGAGGGTGGAACACCGGGGAGCTGTTTTTT.

This clonotype appeared many times. This sequence joins TRBV19 and TRBJ2-3, with D possibly being TRBD2 (5 bases). The V gene's germline CDR1 is LNHDA and CDR2 SQIVND (reference sequence). CDR3 length: 15 residues. Trimming removed 5 bases at V and 2 bases at J, with 14 bases between. In DNA form, the CDR3 reads TGTGCCAGTAGTGTACTGTCGGGAAACACAGATACGCAGTATTTT. This sequence encodes CASSVLSGNTDTQYF.

This clonotype was seen at least ten times. The gene calls are TRBV27 and TRBJ2-3; 12 bases are a match to TRBD2. Germline assignment: CDR1 MNHEY and CDR2 SMNVEV (reference sequence). Trimming at V came to 5 bases and at J to 2 bases, leaving 5 bases not matched to a gene. This CDR3 is 16 amino acids long. The CDR3 protein is CASSPGLAGYTDTQYF. The DNA for the CDR3 is TGTGCCAGCAGTCCTGGACTAGCGGGATACACAGATACGCAGTATTTT.

This clonotype was observed at least ten times. V usage is TRBV3-1 and J usage is TRBJ2-2; D is tentatively TRBD1 or TRBD2 (6 bases each). V was clipped by 0 bases and J by 4 bases, with 21 bases between them. The germline gives CDR1 LGHDT, CDR2 YNNKEL (reference sequence). There are 19 residues in the CDR3. CDR3 region: CASSQDRHRSGAGTGELFF. CDR3 nucleotide sequence: TGTGCCAGCAGCCAAGATCGTCACAGGTCGGGGGCTGGCACCGGGGAGCTGTTTTTT. Full variable domain (remainder filled in from reference TRBV3-1 and TRBJ2-2): DTAVSQTPKYLVTQMGNDKSIKCEQNLGHDTMYWYKQDSKKFLKIMFSYNNKELIINETVPNRFSPKSPDKAHLNLHINSLELGDSAVYFCASSQDRHRSGAGTGELFFGEGSRLTVL.

This clonotype was counted only a few times. V gene TRBV11-2 combines with J gene TRBJ1-2; 11 bases are shared with TRBD1. Germline CDR1 and CDR2: SGHAT and FQNNGV. This CDR3 contains 18 residues. V was clipped by 5 bases and J by 4 bases; unmatched bases: 15. The CDR3 spells CASSLTRPGQGASYGYTF. The CDR3 bases are TGTGCCAGCAGCCTAACGAGACCCGGACAGGGGGCAAGCTATGGCTACACCTTC.

The chain carries TRBV15 and TRBJ1-2; possibly TRBD1 for D (6 bases). Trimming shortened V by 1 base and J by 4 bases, and 22 bases separated the two germline ends. This CDR3 comprises 18 residues. Germline CDR1 is LNHNV and CDR2 is YYDKDF (reference sequence). The CDR3 DNA reads TGTGCCACCAGCAGAGGCAGACCGTTACGGGGGCCTGGCTATGGCTACACCTTC. Encoded protein: CATSRGRPLRGPGYGYTF.

This clonotype was counted a few times. V gene TRBV11-2 combines with J gene TRBJ2-6, with D perhaps TRBD1 (5 bases). V was pared by 5 bases and J by 0 bases, with 14 bases between. Germline-derived CDR1 and CDR2 are SGHAT and FQNNGV. The CDR3 is 17 residues long. As DNA, the CDR3 is TGTGCCAGCAGCAAGGACACCCCGAGCTCTGGGGCCAACGTCCTGACTTTC. Amino acid sequence: CASSKDTPSSGANVLTF.